This T cell receptor beta chain came from a study of blood T cells in healthy people across ages. Study context: T cells yielded about one barcoded beta molecule per two cells through template switching.

This clonotype was picked up a small number of times. The antigen remains unidentified. Using a J-beta primer mix together with a sample-barcoded 5' primer, a second PCR was run for roughly 7 to 11 cycles. CDR3-containing paired-end reads numbered at least 2.5 million in each sample. TCRdb ran MiXCR on the 5' RACE reads and lists one entry per CDR3 protein. The sample yields about 500,000 distinct CDR3 sequences, around 24% seen once. The CDR3 runs 15 residues. V was cut by 3 bases and J by 2 bases, with 14 bases left in between. Germline V CDR1 and CDR2: SEHNR, FQNEAQ (reference sequence). General study findings and limits: Diversity of TCR beta correlated strongly with naive T cell percentage.

A further study also used this sample, focusing on T cells of mothers and their children.

Sequencing input: blood. This chain links TRBV7-9 with TRBJ2-7; weak D call: TRBD1 (6 bases). This receptor was obtained from a boy between 10 and 17 years old in good health. CDR3 DNA sequence: TGTGCCAGCAGCTTCCGTCCCGGACAGACCTACGAGCAGTACTTC. Translating gives CASSFRPGQTYEQYF.